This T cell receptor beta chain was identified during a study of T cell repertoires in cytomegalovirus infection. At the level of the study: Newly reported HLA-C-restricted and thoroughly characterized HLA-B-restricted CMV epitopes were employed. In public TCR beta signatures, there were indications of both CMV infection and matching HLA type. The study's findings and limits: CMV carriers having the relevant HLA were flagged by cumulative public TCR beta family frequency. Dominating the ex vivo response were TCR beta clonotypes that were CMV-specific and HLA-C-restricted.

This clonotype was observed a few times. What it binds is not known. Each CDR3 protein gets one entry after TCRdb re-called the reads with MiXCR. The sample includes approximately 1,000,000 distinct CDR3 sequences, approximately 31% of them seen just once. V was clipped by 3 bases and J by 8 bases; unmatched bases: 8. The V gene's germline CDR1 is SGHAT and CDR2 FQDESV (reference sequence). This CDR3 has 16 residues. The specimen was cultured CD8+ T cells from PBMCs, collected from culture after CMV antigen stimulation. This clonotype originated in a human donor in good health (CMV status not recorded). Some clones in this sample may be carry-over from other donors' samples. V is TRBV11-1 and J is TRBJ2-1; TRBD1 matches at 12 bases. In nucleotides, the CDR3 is TGTGCCAGCAGCTTGGCACCGGGACAGGGGGCCCATGAGCAGTTCTTC. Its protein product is CASSLAPGQGAHEQFF.